The T cell receptor (beta chain) described here comes from a study of T cell responses to AZD1222 COVID-19 vaccine. Study results and caveats: Only 5 or 6 individuals given AZD1222 were seropositive at baseline.

With respect to this clone: What it binds is not known.

Repertoires were generated with immunoSEQ multiplex PCR, while TCRdb's copy carries only in-frame clones and drops some. Of about 96,000 clones in the sample, roughly nine tenths were seen once. CDR3 size: 12 residues. Trimming removed 1 base at V and 6 bases at J, with 7 bases between. Germline V gene lookup returns CDR1 SEHNR and CDR2 FQNEAQ (reference sequence). The chain recombines TRBV7-9 with TRBJ2-7; D gene uncertain. The TCR originated in an adult in good health. Sequencing used peripheral blood, obtained on day 0 of AZD1222 vaccination. The CDR3 reads CASSLGRGEQYF. The CDR3 nucleotides read TGTGCCAGCAGCTTAGGACGAGGCGAGCAGTACTTC.